Sequencing of this T cell receptor (beta chain) was carried out in a study of T cell repertoires in cytomegalovirus infection. Whole-study context: Public TCR beta signatures provided an indication of both CMV infection and a matching HLA type. General study points: The ex vivo response was dominated by HLA-C-restricted CMV-specific TCR beta clonotypes.

Trimming took 4 bases from V and 5 from J, leaving 9 bases between them. CDR1 and CDR2 (germline): SGHTA, FQGNSA. This CDR3 is 12 amino acids long. This clonotype was seen a handful of times. Its antigen is as yet unknown. Using its own MiXCR run on the reads, TCRdb lists one record per CDR3 protein. Here the sample spans roughly 720,000 distinct CDR3 sequences, about a third being singletons. The genes are TRBV7-2 and TRBJ2-7; D gene uncertain. The sequencing sample was made of PBMCs. This TCR was sampled from a human donor in good health (CMV status not recorded). Some clones in this sample may be carry-over from other donors' samples. CDR3 sequence: CASSSTRNEQYF. Here the CDR3 DNA reads TGTGCCAGCAGCTCAACCCGGAACGAGCAGTACTTC.